The 14 T cell receptor beta chains below come from one sample, sequenced in a study of cytomegalovirus exposure and HLA in healthy donors. Use of 60 Vbeta and 13 Jbeta primers characterized the PCR. Here immunoSEQ multiplex PCR was the method, and the copy in TCRdb shows in-frame clones only, minus some. The data show 100,000 to 150,000 clones, more than 70% seen once. Specimen: PBMCs. The receptors originated from a young man in good health and CMV-seronegative.

This rearrangement joins TRBV7-8 to TRBJ1-5; 11 nucleotides line up with TRBD1. The CDR3 has 17 residues. CDR1 SGHVS and CDR2 FQNEAQ come from the germline V gene. V trimming: 2 bases; J trimming: 7 bases; junction bases outside the gene matches: 10. CDR3 nucleotide sequence: TGTGCCAGCAGCTTAATCGGACAGGGGGCCCTTTGGCAGCCCCAGCATTTT. Translating it yields CASSLIGQGALWQPQHF.

V and J are TRBV5-6 and TRBJ2-5, with TRBD2 as a possible D gene (6 bases). Germline loops: CDR1 SGHDT, CDR2 YYEEEE. V was cut by 3 bases and J by 5 bases, with 11 bases left in between. There are 13 residues in the CDR3. Here the CDR3 reads CASSSGDVETQYF. The CDR3 DNA follows: TGTGCCAGCAGCTCGGGGGACGTGGAGACCCAGTACTTC.

This CDR3 is CASSAPALDNLYGEQFF. In nucleotides, the CDR3 is TGTGCCAGTAGTGCGCCGGCCCTGGACAATTTGTACGGTGAGCAGTTCTTC. The chain is built from TRBV19 and TRBJ2-7, with D maybe TRBD1 (5 bases). The DNA end is more similar to TRBJ2-1, so the J call may be wrong. Germline CDR1 is LNHDA and CDR2 is SQIVND (reference sequence). The CDR3 loop spans 17 amino acids.

The chain is built from TRBV10-3 and TRBJ2-5; D possibly corresponds to TRBD1 (6 bases). The germline V gene encodes CDR1 ENHRY and CDR2 SYGVKD. Trimming removed 6 bases at V and 5 bases at J, with 16 bases between. CDR3 length equals 14 residues. The CDR3 sequence is CAISEQGSGETQYF. The CDR3 nucleotides read TGTGCCATCAGCGAACAGGGCTCGGGGGAGACCCAGTACTTC.

The chain joins TRBV11-3 to TRBJ2-6, with 8 nucleotides matching TRBD1. V dropped 5 bases and J dropped 3; count of bases not matched to a gene: 15. In germline, CDR1 is SGHNT, CDR2 YENEEA. The CDR3 extends over 19 amino acids. The CDR3 DNA reads as TGTGCCAGCAGCCTAGGACAGGGCGAAGGGTTTGATGGGGCCAACGTCCTGACTTTC. Its translation: CASSLGQGEGFDGANVLTF.

This chain connects TRBV28 to TRBJ1-1; D remains unclear. V dropped 5 bases and J dropped 5 bases, with 9 bases sitting between them. This CDR3 contains 12 residues. The germline gives CDR1 MDHEN, CDR2 SYDVKM. The CDR3 is CASSLAGTEAFF. The CDR3 nucleotides are TGTGCCAGCAGTCTGGCGGGAACTGAAGCTTTCTTT.

V is TRBV9 and J is TRBJ2-5, with 7 bases fitting TRBD1. Germline V gene data show CDR1 as SGDLS and CDR2 as YYNGEE. With 0 bases clipped from V and 2 bases from J, the junction kept 4 bases outside the gene matches. CDR3 length equals 15 residues. CDR3 sequence (DNA): TGTGCCAGCAGCGTAGAGGGGGCCTTACAAGAGACCCAGTACTTC. Translated, it gives CASSVEGALQETQYF.

The chain joins TRBV5-1 to TRBJ1-2; a weak D match, TRBD1 (5 bases). Germline assignment: CDR1 SGHRS and CDR2 YFSETQ. The CDR3 has 14 residues. V was pared by 4 bases and J by 2 bases, with 12 bases between. The CDR3 DNA is TGCGCCAGCAGCCCGGGGGGTACCAACTATGGCTACACCTTC. It codes for CASSPGGTNYGYTF.

The chain couples TRBV4-3 to TRBJ1-1; D gene uncertain. This CDR3 spans 15 amino acids. V lost 0 bases, J lost 1 base, and 9 bases lay in between. Germline V gives CDR1 LGHNA, CDR2 YSLEER. The CDR3 DNA reads as TGCGCCAGCAGCCAAGAGCGACTCACGAACACTGAAGCTTTCTTT. Protein sequence: CASSQERLTNTEAFF.

V usage is TRBV10-3 and J usage is TRBJ1-2; TRBD1 aligns across 9 bases. Per the germline V gene, CDR1 is ENHRY and CDR2 is SYGVKD. Trimming cost V 6 bases and J 3 bases; bases outside gene matches: 5. The CDR3 runs to 14 residues. CDR3 amino acids: CAISVTGGDYGYTF. The CDR3, as DNA: TGTGCCATCAGCGTCACAGGGGGCGACTATGGCTACACCTTC.

The chain recombines TRBV11-2 with TRBJ1-2, with 7 bases fitting TRBD1. Trimming took 3 bases from V and 7 from J; bases not matched to a gene: 8. The germline CDR1 and CDR2 sequences are SGHAT and FQNNGV. The CDR3 length is 14 residues. DNA of the CDR3: TGTGCCAGCAGCTTCACAGGGGTCGTCTCTGGCTACACCTTC. The encoded protein is CASSFTGVVSGYTF.

This clone was observed a few times. This sequence joins TRBV7-3 and TRBJ2-3, with D possibly called TRBD1 or TRBD2 (6 bases each). The germline V gene encodes CDR1 SGHTA and CDR2 FQGTGA. The CDR3 is 13 residues long. V gave up 4 bases and J gave up 8 bases, with 13 bases separating them. The CDR3 protein is CASSSTGRGTQYF. CDR3 DNA: TGTGCCAGCAGCTCAACAGGGCGGGGTACGCAGTATTTT. The full variable domain, its missing parts supplied by reference TRBV7-3 and TRBJ2-3, is GAGVSQTPSNKVTEKGKYVELRCDPISGHTALYWYRQSLGQGPEFLIYFQGTGAADDSGLPNDRFFAVRPEGSVSTLKIQRTERGDSAVYLCASSSTGRGTQYFGPGTRLTVL.

The chain uses TRBV7-9 and TRBJ2-3; TRBD1 agrees at 7 bases. Germline CDR1 and CDR2: SEHNR and FQNEAQ (reference sequence). CDR3 length: 14 amino acids. Germline trimming cut 5 bases from V and 2 bases from J; bases unmatched to any gene: 4. DNA for the CDR3: TGTGCCAGCAGCCCGGGACAGCTCACAGATACGCAGTATTTT. Protein sequence: CASSPGQLTDTQYF. Drawing the rest from reference TRBV7-9 and TRBJ2-3, the complete variable domain is DTGVSQNPRHKITKRGQNVTFRCDPISEHNRLYWYRQTLGQGPEFLTYFQNEAQLEKSRLLSDRFSAERPKGSFSTLEIQRTEQGDSAMYLCASSPGQLTDTQYFGPGTRLTVL.

The chain joins TRBV11-1 to TRBJ2-1; 8 positions match TRBD2. The germline V gene has CDR1 SGHAT and CDR2 FQDESV (reference sequence). The junction had 11 bases not matched to a gene; V was cut back by 7 bases and J by 12 bases. The CDR3 runs 13 residues. The CDR3 sequence is CASTPAGLAGQFF. DNA of the CDR3: TGTGCCAGCACGCCGGCGGGGCTAGCGGGGCAGTTCTTC.